This TCR beta chain emerged from a study of blood T cell repertoires in COVID-19. The CDR3 spans 14 residues. Germline-derived CDR1 and CDR2 are MGHDK and SYGVNS. V lost 4 bases to trimming and J lost 6 bases, with 15 bases between them. This clone is a singleton in its sample. As originally analysed: Reference gene primer amplification yielded estimated nucleated cell counts. Libraries were prepared by immunoSEQ multiplex PCR; TCRdb keeps only in-frame clonotypes and omits some of them. V and J calls and clone size follow that table, whereas D and trimming were derived from the DNA. The data show 35,000 to 45,000 clones, 86% seen once.

This TCR came from a middle-aged man with active COVID-19. The chain combines TRBV25-1 with TRBJ1-1; TRBD1 might be the D (5 bases). Sequenced: peripheral blood. The CDR3 is CASSVRGGTAEAFF. CDR3 nucleotides: TGTGCCAGCAGTGTTCGAGGCGGGACGGCTGAAGCTTTCTTT.